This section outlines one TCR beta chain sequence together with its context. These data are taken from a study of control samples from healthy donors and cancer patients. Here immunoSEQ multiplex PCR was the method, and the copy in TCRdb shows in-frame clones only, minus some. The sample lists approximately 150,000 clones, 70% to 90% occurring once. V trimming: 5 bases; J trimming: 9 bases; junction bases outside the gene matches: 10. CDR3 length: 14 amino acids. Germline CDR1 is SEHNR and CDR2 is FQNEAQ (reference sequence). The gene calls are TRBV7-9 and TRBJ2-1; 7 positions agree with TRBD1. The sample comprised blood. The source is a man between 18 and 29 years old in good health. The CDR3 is CASSLGQGVGEQFF. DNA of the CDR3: TGTGCCAGCAGCCTCGGTCAGGGGGTGGGTGAGCAGTTCTTC.